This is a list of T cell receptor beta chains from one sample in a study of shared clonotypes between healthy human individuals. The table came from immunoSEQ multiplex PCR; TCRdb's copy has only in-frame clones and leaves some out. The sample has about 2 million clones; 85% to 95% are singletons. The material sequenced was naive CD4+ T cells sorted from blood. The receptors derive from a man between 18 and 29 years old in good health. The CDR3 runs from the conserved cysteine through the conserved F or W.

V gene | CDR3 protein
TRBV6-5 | CASSLTGKETQYF
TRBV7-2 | CASSLGPSGSYEQYF
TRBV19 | CASREDRAGNQPQHF
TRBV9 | CASSFRDRVNYGYTF
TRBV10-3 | CAISWTGQGNTEAFF
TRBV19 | CASSIDLTGKGSKYEQFF
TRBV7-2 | CASSLGLAGLAYNEQFF
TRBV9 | CASLRHRYEQYF
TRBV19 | CASSSLERNTGELFF
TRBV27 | CASSLLRSVVSYEQYF
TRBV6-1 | CASSASPHNEQFF
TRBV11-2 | CASSLGLQENTEAFF
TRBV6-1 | CASSDQGVSNQPQHF
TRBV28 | CASSLSALGYGVGYTF
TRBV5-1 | CASSFSQTNTEAFF
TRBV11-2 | CASSFSTDTQYF
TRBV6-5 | CASSQGRELFF
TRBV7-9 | CASSLNAKGEAFF
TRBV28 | CASRYQGASNQPQHF
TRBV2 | CASSEEGSGMNTEAFF
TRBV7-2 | CASRRITGNYGYTF
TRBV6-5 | CASSYSKSLGTGELFF
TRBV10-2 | CASSAGGWNGYTF
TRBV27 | CASSPVGRSSYEQYF
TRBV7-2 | CASSPVAGSYNEQFF
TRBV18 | CASSQLDGAGTDTQYF
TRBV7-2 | CASTNWGGPNQPQHF
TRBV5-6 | CASSRPDRGASYEQYF
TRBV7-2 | CASSNRDRGLNEQFF
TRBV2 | CASSGGNQPQHF
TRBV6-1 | CASSGRTGPPEQYF
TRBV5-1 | CASSWGTSGAGEQYF
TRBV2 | CASRGQGAQQPQHF
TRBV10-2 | CASSDPAAPVPLHF
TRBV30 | CAWSAGQGVTGELFF
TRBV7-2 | CASKAGTESYGYTF
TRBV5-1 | CASGPAGYYEQYF
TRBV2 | CASSEGLAGSSDTQYF
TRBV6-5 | CASSYGTSDTYEQYF
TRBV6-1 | CASSATGGHGNQPQHF
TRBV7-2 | CASSLGGTSYNSPLHF
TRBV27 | CASRAGGPYEQYF